This T cell receptor beta chain came from a study of blood T cell repertoires in COVID-19. Study background: Some COVID-19 samples were acute and others convalescent; all came from the United States, Italy and Spain. From T cells, B-cell-depleted T cells, or PBMCs came the material, which was cDNA or gDNA.

Methods used by the authors: Estimated nucleated cell counts came from reference gene primer amplification. Produced via immunoSEQ multiplex PCR; TCRdb's table is partial and in-frame only. V, J and clone size are taken as reported in that table, and D and trimming were inferred from the DNA itself. Of more than 60,000 clones in the sample, about 80% are singletons; the top ten hold roughly 13%. Sequenced: peripheral blood. This sequence was found in an elderly woman with acute or convalescent COVID-19.

CDR3 amino acids: CSGLGQGAYNEQFF. The CDR3 DNA reads TGCAGCGGTCTCGGACAGGGGGCCTACAATGAGCAGTTCTTC. The chain uses TRBV29-1 and TRBJ2-1; 10 bases are a match to TRBD1. Per the germline V gene, CDR1 is SQVTM and CDR2 is ANQGSEA. V was pared by 7 bases and J by 2 bases, with 5 bases of the junction left unmatched. The CDR3 spans 14 residues.